The rows below give T cell receptor beta chains drawn from one sample of a study of shared clonotypes between healthy human individuals. The protocol was immunoSEQ multiplex PCR, while the TCRdb copy is restricted to in-frame clones and leaves out a portion. The sample yields 490,000 or so clones, 65% to 80% seen once. Source material: PBMCs. The receptor source for this set is a woman aged 40 to 50 in good health. Some clones in this sample may be carry-over from other donors' samples. Both conserved end residues are part of each CDR3. A D gene is named only where the DNA matches it firmly. Clone sizes are given selectively: once, few, many, or a class where the clone is expanded.

d_call j_call clone_size v_call cdr3_nt cdr3_aa
TRBD1 TRBJ1-2 . TRBV11-2 TGTGCCAGCAGCCAAAGTCAGACAGGGTACTATGGCTACACCTTC CASSQSQTGYYGYTF
. TRBJ2-1 few TRBV6-1 TGTGCCAGCAGTGAAGCGCCGGAGTCCTACAATGAGCAGTTCTTC CASSEAPESYNEQFF
TRBD2 TRBJ2-3 . TRBV5-1 TGCGCCAGCAGGGCTAGCGGGAGACAACCCAACACAGATACGCAGTATTTT CASRASGRQPNTDTQYF
. TRBJ2-5 . TRBV2 TGTGCCAGCAGTGAAGACGGGGAGGCCCAGACCCAGTACTTC CASSEDGEAQTQYF
. TRBJ2-5 . TRBV11-2 TGTGCCAGCAGCACTAAGCCGGGACCCATTAATCTTCAAGAGACCCAGTACTTC CASSTKPGPINLQETQYF
TRBD1 TRBJ1-3 once TRBV5-6 TGTGCCAGCAGCATGCCTCCCTATGAGGGGGCGTCGGTCGGAAACACCATATATTTT CASSMPPYEGASVGNTIYF
TRBD1 TRBJ2-7 once TRBV6-5 TGTGCCAGCGCCCCCACCGACAGGGTGGGCCACGAGCAGTACTTC CASAPTDRVGHEQYF
. TRBJ1-5 once TRBV6-4 TGTGCCAGCCCCCGAGACATGATGAATCAGCCCCAGCATTTT CASPRDMMNQPQHF
. TRBJ2-7 . TRBV5-1 TGCGCCAGCAGCCTTAGCCCTAACCCCTCCTACGAGCAGTACTTC CASSLSPNPSYEQYF
TRBD2 TRBJ2-1 . TRBV2 TGTGCCAGCAGTCAAAAGGCGGGAGGGCCTGGCAATGAGCAGTTCTTC CASSQKAGGPGNEQFF
. TRBJ1-2 . TRBV5-1 TGCGCCAGCAGCTTGGATAGCTATGGCTACACCTTC CASSLDSYGYTF
. TRBJ2-2 . TRBV9 TGTGCCAGCAGCGTAGGTACCTCCCAAACCGGGGAGCTGTTTTTT CASSVGTSQTGELFF
. TRBJ1-1 . TRBV30 TGTGCCTGGAGTAAGTTCGGGGGCACTGAAGCTTTCTTT CAWSKFGGTEAFF
TRBD1 TRBJ1-1 . TRBV19 TGTGCCAGTAGCCGTCGCGGACAGGGACTAAGGGCTGACACTGAAGCTTTCTTT CASSRRGQGLRADTEAFF
. TRBJ2-3 . TRBV7-2 TGTGCCAGCAGCTTAGGGGTAACAGGAGAATTAGGTACGCAGTATTTT CASSLGVTGELGTQYF
. TRBJ2-5 . TRBV10-1 TGCGCCAGCAGTTTAGACAGTCAAGAGACCCAGTACTTC CASSLDSQETQYF
. TRBJ2-7 . TRBV2 TGTGCCAGCACGTCGTTACTTGGGGTCGCCGAGCAGTACTTC CASTSLLGVAEQYF
. TRBJ2-3 few TRBV7-2 TGTGCCAGCAGCTTAGTCCAGGGGTTCACAGATACGCAGTATTTT CASSLVQGFTDTQYF
. TRBJ2-7 . TRBV15 TGTGCCACCAGCAGAGCTAGGGGGGTCTCCTACGAGCAGTACTTC CATSRARGVSYEQYF
TRBD2 TRBJ2-3 . TRBV10-3 TGTGCCATCAGTGAGTCGATCGGAACGGGAGGTACAGATACGCAGTATTTT CAISESIGTGGTDTQYF
. TRBJ2-3 . TRBV6-5 TGTGCCAGCAGGGCCGGGATTAGCACAGATACGCAGTATTTT CASRAGISTDTQYF
. TRBJ2-1 . TRBV7-9 TGTGCCAGCAGCTTAGTTGGTGAGCAGTTCTTC CASSLVGEQFF
. TRBJ2-1 . TRBV6-5 TGTGCCAGCAGTTACTCGGGGGCGGACAATGAGCAGTTCTTC CASSYSGADNEQFF
. TRBJ2-1 . TRBV6-5 TGTGCCAGCAGGTGGGACCAGTACAATGAGCAGTTCTTC CASRWDQYNEQFF
TRBD1 TRBJ1-2 . TRBV27 TGTGCCAGCAGTTTACTTGAGGCCCCGGGACAGGGGGCCTATGGCTACACCTTC CASSLLEAPGQGAYGYTF
. TRBJ2-1 . TRBV27 TGTGCCAGCAGTCTCCGGACTCACAATGAGCAGTTCTTC CASSLRTHNEQFF
TRBD1 TRBJ1-1 . TRBV18 TGTGCCAGCTCAGAAGGACAGGGGGCGCTGAACACTGAAGCTTTCTTT CASSEGQGALNTEAFF
. TRBJ1-1 few TRBV7-6 TGTGCCAGCGGCCTCGGGGGGGATGTAACTGAAGCTTTCTTT CASGLGGDVTEAFF
. TRBJ2-7 . TRBV18 TGTGCCAGCTCACGCCTGGTGGTCGGGGAGGAGCAGTACTTC CASSRLVVGEEQYF
TRBD1 TRBJ1-2 . TRBV11-2 TGTGCCAGCAGCCCCACCGGACAGGGGGGTGGCTACACCTTC CASSPTGQGGGYTF
TRBD2 TRBJ2-5 . TRBV7-9 TGTGCCAGCAGCTTCCGGACTAGCGGGAGAGAGACCCAGTACTTC CASSFRTSGRETQYF
. TRBJ2-1 . TRBV5-1 TGCGCCAGCAGCTTGGGGGAGTACAATGAGCAGTTCTTC CASSLGEYNEQFF
. TRBJ1-1 few TRBV7-2 TGTGCCAGCAGCTTACGGATCACTGAAGCTTTCTTT CASSLRITEAFF